This TCR beta chain was sequenced during a study of T cells in Graves' hyperthyroidism and ophthalmopathy. Looking at the study overall: Before treatment of any kind, peripheral blood was taken at initial diagnosis.

Amplification targeted TCR beta CDR3 regions from RNA transcripts. HTBI primers drove first-round RT-PCR of the TCR CDR3. TCRdb reanalysed the multiplex PCR reads using MiXCR and keeps one entry per CDR3 protein. The data contain hundreds of thousands of distinct CDR3 sequences, around 15% of them seen just once; the ten biggest clones take up 3.5% to 4%. This clonotype was counted ten times or more. The target antigen is unknown. Trimming shortened V by 2 bases and J by 0 bases, and 8 bases separated the two germline ends. The CDR3 is 15 residues long. CDR1 and CDR2 (germline): SGHRS, YFSETQ. Broader study findings: Most thyroid clonotypes expanded above 0.001 appeared in blood too.

An absence of ophthalmopathy progression within 18 months meant stable Graves' hyperthyroidism. This sample holds PBMCs from 8 to 10 ml fresh peripheral blood. The sequenced sample was blood. V gene TRBV5-1 combines with J gene TRBJ2-2, with D tentatively TRBD1 (5 bases). This receptor was obtained from a woman aged 30 to 39 with Graves' hyperthyroidism. The CDR3 region has the DNA TGCGCCAGCAGCTTCCAAGGGGCGAACACCGGGGAGCTGTTTTTT. Its protein is CASSFQGANTGELFF.